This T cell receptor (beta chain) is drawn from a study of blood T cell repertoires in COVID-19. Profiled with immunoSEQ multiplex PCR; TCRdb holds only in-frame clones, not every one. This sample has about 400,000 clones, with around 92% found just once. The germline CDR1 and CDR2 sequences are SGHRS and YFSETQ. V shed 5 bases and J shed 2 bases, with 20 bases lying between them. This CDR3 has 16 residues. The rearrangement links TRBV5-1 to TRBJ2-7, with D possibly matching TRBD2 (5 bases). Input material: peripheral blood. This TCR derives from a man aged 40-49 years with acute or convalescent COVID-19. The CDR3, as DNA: TGCGCCAGCAGAGATCCGCTAGCCAGCAAGACCTACGAGCAGTACTTC. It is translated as CASRDPLASKTYEQYF.